The entry that follows covers one T cell receptor beta chain sequence. Trimming removed 6 bases from V and 3 bases from J, with 9 bases in between. The CDR3 is 13 residues long. The germline V gene encodes CDR1 LGHNT and CDR2 FRNRAP. H&E slides confirmed each diagnosis, reviewed by two pathologists independently. Premalignant or tumor cells were enriched by macro-dissection after pathologic assessment. This specimen belongs to a study of immune evolution from preneoplasia to lung adenocarcinoma. Assay: immunoSEQ multiplex PCR; the TCRdb copy retains only in-frame clones and omits some. Seen here are 9,900 or so clones, 75% to 80% observed once, and the top ten hold approximately 4.4%.

The sequence was collected from a person aged 65 to 85 with lung adenocarcinoma. The specimen sequenced was FFPE minimally invasive lung adenocarcinoma tissue. The rearrangement links TRBV12-5 to TRBJ1-5; D possibly corresponds to TRBD1 (5 bases). As DNA, the CDR3 is TGTGCTAGTGGCACGGGGCACAATCAGCCCCAGCATTTT. This translates into CASGTGHNQPQHF.